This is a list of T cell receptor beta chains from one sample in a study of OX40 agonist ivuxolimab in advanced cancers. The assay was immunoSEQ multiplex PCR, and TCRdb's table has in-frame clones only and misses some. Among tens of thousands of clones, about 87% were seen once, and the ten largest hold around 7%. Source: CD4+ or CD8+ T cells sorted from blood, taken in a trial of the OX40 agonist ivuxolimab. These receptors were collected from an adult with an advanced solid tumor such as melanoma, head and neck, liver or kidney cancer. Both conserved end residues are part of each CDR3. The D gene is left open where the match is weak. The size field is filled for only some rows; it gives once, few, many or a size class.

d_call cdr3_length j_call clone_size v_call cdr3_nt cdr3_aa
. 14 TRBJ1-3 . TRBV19 TGTGCCAGTAGGGAAGGCCACTCTGGAAACACCATATATTTT CASREGHSGNTIYF
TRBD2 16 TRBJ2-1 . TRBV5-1 TGCGCCAGCAGCAAGGGGGGGACTAGCGGACACAATGAGCAGTTCTTC CASSKGGTSGHNEQFF
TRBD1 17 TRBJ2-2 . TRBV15 TGTGCCACCAGCAGAGTAGGGGGGACAGGGAACACCGGGGAGCTGTTTTTT CATSRVGGTGNTGELFF
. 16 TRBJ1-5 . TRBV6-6 TGTGCCAGCAGTTATGAGGGCGGTCCTAGCAATCAGCCCCAGCATTTT CASSYEGGPSNQPQHF
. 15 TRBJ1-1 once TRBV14 TGTGCCAGCAGCCAAGATTTAGCGGGGGGGACTGAAGCTTTCTTT CASSQDLAGGTEAFF
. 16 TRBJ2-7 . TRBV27 TGTGCCAGCAGTTTAACCGGAAGGCCCAGCCCCTACGAGCAGTACTTC CASSLTGRPSPYEQYF
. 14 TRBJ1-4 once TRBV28 TGTGCCAGCAGCCGAGACAGGACTAATGAAAAACTGTTTTTT CASSRDRTNEKLFF
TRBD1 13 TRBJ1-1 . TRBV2 TGTGCCAGCAGGGGCGACAGGGGGACTGAAGCTTTCTTT CASRGDRGTEAFF
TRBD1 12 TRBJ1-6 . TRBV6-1 TGTGCCAGCAGGACCGGGACAGGGTCCCTCCACTTT CASRTGTGSLHF
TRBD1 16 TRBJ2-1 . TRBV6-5 TGTGCCAGCAGTTACTCGCAGGGGGTATCCTACAATGAGCAGTTCTTC CASSYSQGVSYNEQFF
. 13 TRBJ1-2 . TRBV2 TGTGCCAGCAGCTATAGGGGCGACTATGGCTACACCTTC CASSYRGDYGYTF
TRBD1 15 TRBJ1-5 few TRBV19 TGTGCCAGTAGTATCGGAGGGGGCACAAATCAGCCCCAGCATTTT CASSIGGGTNQPQHF
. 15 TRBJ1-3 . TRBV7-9 TGTGCCAGCAGCTTAGCTCCGGGGTCTGGAAACACCATATATTTT CASSLAPGSGNTIYF
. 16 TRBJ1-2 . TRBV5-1 TGCGTCAGCAGGCCCCACATGGACGGTAAAAACTATGGCTACACCTTC CVSRPHMDGKNYGYTF
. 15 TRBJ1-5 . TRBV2 TGTGCCAGCAGGAACGACAGGTTCAATAATCAGCCCCAGCATTTT CASRNDRFNNQPQHF
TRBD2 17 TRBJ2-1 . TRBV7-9 TGTGCCAGCAGCTCCGTAGCGACGGGAGGATCCTACAATGAGCAGTTCTTC CASSSVATGGSYNEQFF
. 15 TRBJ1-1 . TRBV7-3 TGTGCCAGCAGCAACGATGAACCCGGACACACTGAAGCTTTCTTT CASSNDEPGHTEAFF